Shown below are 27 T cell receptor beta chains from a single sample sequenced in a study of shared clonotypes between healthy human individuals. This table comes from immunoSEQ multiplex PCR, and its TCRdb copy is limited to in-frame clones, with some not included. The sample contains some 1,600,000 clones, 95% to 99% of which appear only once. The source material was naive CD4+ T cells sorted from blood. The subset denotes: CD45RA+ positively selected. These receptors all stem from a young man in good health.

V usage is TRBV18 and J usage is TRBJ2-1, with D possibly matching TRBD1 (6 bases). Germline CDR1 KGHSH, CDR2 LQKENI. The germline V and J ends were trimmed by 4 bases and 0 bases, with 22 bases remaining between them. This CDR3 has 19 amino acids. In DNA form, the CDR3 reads TGTGCCAGCTCACAAGACAGGTCAGGCACACGAAGCTCCTACAATGAGCAGTTCTTC. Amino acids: CASSQDRSGTRSSYNEQFF.

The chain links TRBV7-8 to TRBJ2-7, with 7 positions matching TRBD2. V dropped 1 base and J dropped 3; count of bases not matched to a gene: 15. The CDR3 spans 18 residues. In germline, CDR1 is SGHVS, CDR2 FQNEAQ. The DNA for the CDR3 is TGTGCCAGCAGCTTAGTCGGGTCCCTAGCGGCAATTCACTACGAGCAGTACTTC. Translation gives CASSLVGSLAAIHYEQYF. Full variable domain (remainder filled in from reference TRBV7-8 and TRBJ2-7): GAGVSQSPRYKVAKRGQDVALRCDPISGHVSLFWYQQALGQGPEFLTYFQNEAQLDKSGLPSDRFFAERPEGSVSTLKIQRTQQEDSAVYLCASSLVGSLAAIHYEQYFGPGTRLTVT.

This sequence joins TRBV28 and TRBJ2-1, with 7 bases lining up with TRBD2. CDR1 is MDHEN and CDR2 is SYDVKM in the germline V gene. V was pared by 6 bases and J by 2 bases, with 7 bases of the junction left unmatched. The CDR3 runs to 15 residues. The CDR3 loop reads CASSLSGVAYNEQFF. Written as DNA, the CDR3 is TGTGCCAGCAGCCTAAGCGGGGTCGCCTACAATGAGCAGTTCTTC.

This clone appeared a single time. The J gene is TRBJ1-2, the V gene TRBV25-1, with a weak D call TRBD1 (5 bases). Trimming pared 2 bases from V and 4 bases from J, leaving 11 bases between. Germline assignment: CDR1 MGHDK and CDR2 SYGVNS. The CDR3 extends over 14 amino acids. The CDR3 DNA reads TGTGCCAGCAGTGAACCGGGACTCTTCTATGGCTACACCTTC. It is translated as CASSEPGLFYGYTF.

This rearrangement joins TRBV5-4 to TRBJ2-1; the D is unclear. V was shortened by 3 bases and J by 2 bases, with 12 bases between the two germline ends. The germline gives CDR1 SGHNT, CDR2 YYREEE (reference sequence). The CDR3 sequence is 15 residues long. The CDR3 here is CASSSRQVPYNEQFF. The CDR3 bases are TGTGCCAGCAGCTCCCGCCAGGTACCCTACAATGAGCAGTTCTTC.

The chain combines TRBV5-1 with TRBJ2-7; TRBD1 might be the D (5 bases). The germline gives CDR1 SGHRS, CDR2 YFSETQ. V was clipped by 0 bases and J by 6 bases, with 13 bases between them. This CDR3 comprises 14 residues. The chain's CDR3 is CASSLEGRVGEQYF. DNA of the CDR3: TGCGCCAGCAGCTTGGAGGGCAGGGTGGGCGAGCAGTACTTC.

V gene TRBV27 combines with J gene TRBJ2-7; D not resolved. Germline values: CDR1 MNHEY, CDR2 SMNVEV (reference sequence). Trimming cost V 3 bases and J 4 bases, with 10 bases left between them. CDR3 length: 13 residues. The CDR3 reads CASSFGHIYEQYF. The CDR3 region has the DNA TGTGCCAGCAGTTTCGGTCATATTTACGAGCAGTACTTC.

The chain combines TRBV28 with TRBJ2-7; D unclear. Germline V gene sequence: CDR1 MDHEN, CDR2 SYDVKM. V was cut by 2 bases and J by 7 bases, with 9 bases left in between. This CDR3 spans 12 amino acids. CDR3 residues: CASSLTAVEQYF. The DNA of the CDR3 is TGTGCCAGCAGTTTAACGGCAGTTGAGCAGTACTTC. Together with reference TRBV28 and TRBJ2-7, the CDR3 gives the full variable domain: DVKVTQSSRYLVKRTGEKVFLECVQDMDHENMFWYRQDPGLGLRLIYFSYDVKMKEKGDIPEGYSVSREKKERFSLILESASTNQTSMYLCASSLTAVEQYFGPGTRLTVT.

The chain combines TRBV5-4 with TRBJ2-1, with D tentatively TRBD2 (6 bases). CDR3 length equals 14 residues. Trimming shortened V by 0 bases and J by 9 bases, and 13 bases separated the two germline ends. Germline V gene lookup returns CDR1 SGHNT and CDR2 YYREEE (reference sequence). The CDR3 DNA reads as TGTGCCAGCAGCTTGGAACTAGTGGGAGGTGAGCAGTTCTTC. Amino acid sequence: CASSLELVGGEQFF.

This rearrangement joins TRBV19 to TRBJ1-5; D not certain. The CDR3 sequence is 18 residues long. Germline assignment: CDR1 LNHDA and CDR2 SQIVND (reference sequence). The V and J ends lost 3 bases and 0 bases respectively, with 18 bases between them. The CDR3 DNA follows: TGTGCCAGTAGTATTTCAAGGCACCGGACGTATAGCAATCAGCCCCAGCATTTT. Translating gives CASSISRHRTYSNQPQHF.

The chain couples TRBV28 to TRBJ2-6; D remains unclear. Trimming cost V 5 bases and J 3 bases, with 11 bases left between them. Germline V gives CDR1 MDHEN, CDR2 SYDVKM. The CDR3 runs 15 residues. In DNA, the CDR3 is TGTGCCAGCAGTACCCCGTTGGGTGGGGCCAACGTCCTGACTTTC. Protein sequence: CASSTPLGGANVLTF.

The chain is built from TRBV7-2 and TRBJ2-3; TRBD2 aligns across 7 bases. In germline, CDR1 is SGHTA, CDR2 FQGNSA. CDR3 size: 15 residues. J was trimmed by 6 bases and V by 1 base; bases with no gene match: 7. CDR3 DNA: TGTGCCAGCAGCTTAGGGGAGGGGCGCTGGGATACGCAGTATTTT. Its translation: CASSLGEGRWDTQYF.

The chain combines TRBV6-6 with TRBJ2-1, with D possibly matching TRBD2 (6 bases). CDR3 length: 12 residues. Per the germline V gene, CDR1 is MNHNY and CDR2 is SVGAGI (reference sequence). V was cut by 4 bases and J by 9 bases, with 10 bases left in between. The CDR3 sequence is CASSSRDSEQFF. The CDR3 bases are TGTGCCAGCAGTTCGAGGGACTCTGAGCAGTTCTTC.

CDR3 nucleotide sequence: TGTGCCAGCACCCGCGTGGGAGGGCTTTCAGATACGCAGTATTTT. It specifies CASTRVGGLSDTQYF. The chain links TRBV6-1 to TRBJ2-3; 7 bases fit TRBD2. The V segment lost 7 bases and the J segment 4 bases; nucleotides outside the gene matches: 11. CDR1 is MNHNS, CDR2 SASEGT, per germline. The CDR3 runs to 15 residues.

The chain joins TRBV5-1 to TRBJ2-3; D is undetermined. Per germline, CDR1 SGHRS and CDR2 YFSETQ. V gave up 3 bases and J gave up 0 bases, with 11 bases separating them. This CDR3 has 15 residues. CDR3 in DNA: TGCGCCAGCAGCTCCGACGGTACTAGCACAGATACGCAGTATTTT. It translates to CASSSDGTSTDTQYF.

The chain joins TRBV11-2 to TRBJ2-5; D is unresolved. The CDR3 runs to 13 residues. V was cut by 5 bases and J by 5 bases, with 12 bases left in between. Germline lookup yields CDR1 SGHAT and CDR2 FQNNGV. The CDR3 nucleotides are TGTGCCAGCAGCCGAGACACGGTTGAGACCCAGTACTTC. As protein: CASSRDTVETQYF.

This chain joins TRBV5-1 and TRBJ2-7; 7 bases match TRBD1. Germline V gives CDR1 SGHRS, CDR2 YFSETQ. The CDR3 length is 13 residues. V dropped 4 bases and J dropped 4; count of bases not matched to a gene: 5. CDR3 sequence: CASSGEQGYEQYF. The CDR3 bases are TGCGCCAGCAGCGGGGAACAGGGGTACGAGCAGTACTTC.

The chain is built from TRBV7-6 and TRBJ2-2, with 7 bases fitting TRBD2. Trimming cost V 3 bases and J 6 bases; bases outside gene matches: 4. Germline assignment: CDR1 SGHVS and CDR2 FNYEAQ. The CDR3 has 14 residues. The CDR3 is CASSLTGGAGELFF. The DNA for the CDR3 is TGTGCCAGCAGCTTGACGGGAGGCGCCGGGGAGCTGTTTTTT.

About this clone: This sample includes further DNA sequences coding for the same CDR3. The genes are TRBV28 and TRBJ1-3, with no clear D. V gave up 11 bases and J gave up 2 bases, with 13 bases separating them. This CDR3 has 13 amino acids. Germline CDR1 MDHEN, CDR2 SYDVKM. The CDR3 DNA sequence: TGTGCCTCCCGGGCAGGCCCTGGAAACACCATATATTTT. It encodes CASRAGPGNTIYF.

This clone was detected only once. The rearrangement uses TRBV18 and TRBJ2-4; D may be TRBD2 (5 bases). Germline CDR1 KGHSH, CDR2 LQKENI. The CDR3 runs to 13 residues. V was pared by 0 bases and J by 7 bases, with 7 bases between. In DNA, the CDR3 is TGTGCCAGCTCACCACCCGGGGTGAACATTCAGTACTTC. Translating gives CASSPPGVNIQYF.

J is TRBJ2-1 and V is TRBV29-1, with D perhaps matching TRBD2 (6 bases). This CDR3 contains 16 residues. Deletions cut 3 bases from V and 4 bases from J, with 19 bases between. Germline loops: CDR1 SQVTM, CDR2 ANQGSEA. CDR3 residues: CSVEAKGLPIYNEQFF. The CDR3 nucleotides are TGCAGCGTTGAGGCCAAAGGACTACCCATTTACAATGAGCAGTTCTTC.

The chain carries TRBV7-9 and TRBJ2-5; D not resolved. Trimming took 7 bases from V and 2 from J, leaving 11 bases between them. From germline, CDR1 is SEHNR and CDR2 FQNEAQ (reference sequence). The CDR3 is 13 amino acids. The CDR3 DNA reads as TGTGCCAGCACCCCTAAGGGTCAAGAGACCCAGTACTTC. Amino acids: CASTPKGQETQYF.

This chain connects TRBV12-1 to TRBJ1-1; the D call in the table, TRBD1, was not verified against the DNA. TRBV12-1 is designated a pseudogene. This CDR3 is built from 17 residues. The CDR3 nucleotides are TGTGCCAGCAGCCCCCTAACCCGGGACAGAGGGAACACTGAAGCTTTCTTT. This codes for CASSPLTRDRGNTEAFF.

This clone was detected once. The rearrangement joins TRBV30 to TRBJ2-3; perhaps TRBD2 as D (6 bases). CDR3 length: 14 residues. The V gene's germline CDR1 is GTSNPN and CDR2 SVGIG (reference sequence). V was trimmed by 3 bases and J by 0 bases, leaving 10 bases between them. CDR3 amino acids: CAWRGGVSTDTQYF. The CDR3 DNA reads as TGTGCCTGGAGAGGCGGGGTTAGCACAGATACGCAGTATTTT.

CDR3 bases: TGTGCCAGCATTCCTTCCGAGTTTGGCACAGATACGCAGTATTTT. Encoded protein: CASIPSEFGTDTQYF. The gene calls are TRBV6-5 and TRBJ2-3; D not certain. The CDR3 length is 15 residues. Germline CDR1 is MNHEY and CDR2 is SVGAGI. The ends were cut back, 7 bases at V and 1 base at J, with 15 bases in the middle.

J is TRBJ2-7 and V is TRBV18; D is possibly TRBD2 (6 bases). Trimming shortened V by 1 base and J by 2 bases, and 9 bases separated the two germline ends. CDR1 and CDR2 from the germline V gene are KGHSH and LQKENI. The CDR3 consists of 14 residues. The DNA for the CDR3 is TGTGCCAGCTCACCACGGCGGGGAACCTACGAGCAGTACTTC. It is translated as CASSPRRGTYEQYF.

The CDR3 here is CASSAVTDNYEKLFF. The CDR3 coding sequence is TGCGCCAGCAGCGCAGTGACAGACAACTATGAAAAACTGTTTTTT. The V call is TRBV5-1, the J call TRBJ1-4; D is perhaps TRBD1 (5 bases). Germline CDR1 and CDR2: SGHRS and YFSETQ. V lost 4 bases, J lost 6 bases, and 16 bases lay in between. CDR3 size: 15 residues.